Listed here are 19 T cell receptor beta chains from one sample, sequenced in a study of radiotherapy plus CTLA-4 blockade in lung cancer. Data came from immunoSEQ multiplex PCR; TCRdb stores just in-frame clones and leaves some out. The data show 95,000 to 150,000 clones, over 80% seen once. The starting material was peripheral blood, obtained from a patient treated with radiotherapy plus ipilimumab. The receptors shown here come from a human donor with non-small cell lung cancer that progressed on radiotherapy plus ipilimumab.

As DNA, the CDR3 is TGCAGTGCTAGCATTAACAGGGAGCAGTACTTC. This gives the protein CSASINREQYF. The J gene is TRBJ2-5, the V gene TRBV20-1, with a possible D match to TRBD1 (6 bases). The CDR3 has 11 residues. In germline, CDR1 is DFQATT, CDR2 SNEGSKA (reference sequence). The V end lost 3 bases, the J end lost 11 bases, and 13 bases lay between the germline ends.

The V call is TRBV29-1, the J call TRBJ2-5; either TRBD1 or TRBD2 may supply D (5 bases each). V lost 7 bases, J lost 4 bases, and 7 bases lay in between. Germline V gene data show CDR1 as SQVTM and CDR2 as ANQGSEA. The CDR3 has 10 amino acids. The CDR3 bases are TGCAGCGGAGGGGCAGAGACCCAGTACTTC. Protein product: CSGGAETQYF.

This clone was picked up a small number of times. The genes are TRBV10-3 and TRBJ2-6; D is ambiguous. CDR3 length equals 18 residues. Germline V CDR1 and CDR2: ENHRY, SYGVKD. V was trimmed by 1 base and J by 0 bases, leaving 13 bases between them. CDR3 amino acids: CAISEFVIGNSGANVLTF. CDR3 nucleotides: TGTGCCATCAGTGAGTTTGTCATCGGTAACTCTGGGGCCAACGTCCTGACTTTC.

Points on this clone: An end of the junction does not agree with germline; a read error may underlie this. The V and J genes are TRBV2 and TRBJ2-3, with D possibly matching TRBD1 (5 bases). The germline V gene encodes CDR1 SNHLY and CDR2 FYNNEI. This CDR3 has 17 amino acids. CDR3 bases: TGTGCCAGCAGTCAAGCTCCCCGGACACTTTCTTCGGATACGCAGTATTTT. Protein sequence: CASSQAPRTLSSDTQYF. The whole variable domain, filled in from reference TRBV2 and TRBJ2-3, reads EPEVTQTPSHQVTQMGQEVILRCVPISNHLYFYWYRQILGQKVEFLVSFYNNEISEKSEIFDDQFSVERPDGSNFTLKIRSTKLEDSAMYFCASSQAPRTLSSDTQYFGPGTRLTVL.

This chain joins TRBV2 and TRBJ2-2; tentatively, D is TRBD2 (6 bases). Trimming left V 6 bases short and J 6 bases short, with 14 bases between. Germline assignment: CDR1 SNHLY and CDR2 FYNNEI. The CDR3 extends over 14 amino acids. This chain's CDR3 is CASRGDSIPGELFF. For the CDR3, the DNA is TGTGCCAGCAGGGGGGACTCCATCCCCGGGGAGCTGTTTTTT.

There are a few counts of this clone. The DNA of the CDR3 is TGTGCCAGCAGCGCGACAATGGATGAGCAGTTCTTC. Protein: CASSATMDEQFF. The V gene is TRBV9, the J gene TRBJ2-1; D is unresolved. V lost 3 bases to trimming and J lost 8 bases, with 9 bases between them. This CDR3 region has 12 residues. Germline CDR1 and CDR2: SGDLS and YYNGEE.

V and J are TRBV4-1 and TRBJ2-5; 7 nucleotides align to TRBD2. V shed 1 base, J shed 3 bases, and the junction held 5 bases outside the gene matches. The CDR3 covers 15 residues. Per the germline V gene, CDR1 is MGHRA and CDR2 is YSYEKL. The CDR3 sequence: CASSQGASGKETQYF. CDR3 bases: TGCGCCAGCAGCCAAGGGGCTAGCGGTAAAGAGACCCAGTACTTC.

This clone was found a few times. The chain links TRBV6-1 to TRBJ1-2, with D possibly matching TRBD1 (6 bases). Between the trimmed V and J ends, which lost 1 base and 4 bases, there was a span of 13 bases. Germline V gene lookup returns CDR1 MNHNS and CDR2 SASEGT. This CDR3 comprises 15 residues. CDR3 sequence: CASSEVRGAGYGYTF. CDR3 DNA: TGTGCCAGCAGTGAAGTCAGGGGCGCTGGCTATGGCTACACCTTC.

This chain links TRBV11-2 with TRBJ2-2; maybe TRBD2 (5 bases). Per the germline V gene, CDR1 is SGHAT and CDR2 is FQNNGV. V was trimmed by 3 bases and J by 5 bases, leaving 22 bases between them. The CDR3 is 18 residues long. This CDR3 is CASSFFPWSVEDTGELFF. CDR3 nucleotide sequence: TGTGCCAGCAGCTTTTTCCCGTGGTCCGTGGAGGATACCGGGGAGCTGTTTTTT.

The gene calls are TRBV5-1 and TRBJ2-3; 7 nucleotides match TRBD2. CDR3 length: 16 amino acids. The V and J ends lost 0 bases and 2 bases, in that order; junction bases with no gene match: 6. Germline-derived CDR1 and CDR2 are SGHRS and YFSETQ. The CDR3: CASSLAPAGNTDTQYF. In DNA, the CDR3 is TGCGCCAGCAGCTTGGCTCCAGCGGGGAACACAGATACGCAGTATTTT.

The J gene is TRBJ1-5, the V gene TRBV6-6; D perhaps matches TRBD1 (5 bases). V dropped 0 bases and J dropped 0 bases, with 9 bases sitting between them. This CDR3 is built from 16 residues. CDR1 and CDR2 (germline): MNHNY, SVGAGI (reference sequence). In nucleotides, the CDR3 is TGTGCCAGCAGTTACTCGGGACGGAATAGCAATCAGCCCCAGCATTTT. This translates into CASSYSGRNSNQPQHF.

V is TRBV19 and J is TRBJ1-2; a possible D gene is TRBD1 (6 bases). The CDR3 runs to 12 residues. The germline CDR1 and CDR2 sequences are LNHDA and SQIVND (reference sequence). Between the trimmed V and J ends, which lost 7 bases and 4 bases, there was a span of 10 bases. The CDR3 spells CASTRGSYGYTF. CDR3 coding DNA: TGTGCCAGTACCAGGGGAAGCTATGGCTACACCTTC. The full variable domain, rest sourced from reference TRBV19 and TRBJ1-2, is DGGITQSPKYLFRKEGQNVTLSCEQNLNHDAMYWYRQDPGQGLRLIYYSQIVNDFQKGDIAEGYSVSREKKESFPLTVTSAQKNPTAFYLCASTRGSYGYTFGSGTRLTVV.

This chain links TRBV2 with TRBJ2-3; 10 positions match TRBD1. Germline V gene data show CDR1 as SNHLY and CDR2 as FYNNEI. V dropped 8 bases and J dropped 1; count of bases not matched to a gene: 0. CDR3 length: 13 amino acids. The CDR3 DNA follows: TGTGCCAGCGGGACAGGGGGCACAGATACGCAGTATTTT. As protein: CASGTGGTDTQYF.

The CDR3 DNA reads as TGTGCCAGCAGTAGTGGCGGGAAAGCAGGAGATACGCAGTATTTT. Translating gives CASSSGGKAGDTQYF. The chain recombines TRBV6-6 with TRBJ2-3; D perhaps matches TRBD2 (6 bases). This CDR3 region has 15 residues. Germline CDR1 and CDR2: MNHNY and SVGAGI (reference sequence). V was clipped by 5 bases and J by 5 bases, with 17 bases between them.

J is TRBJ2-2 and V is TRBV5-1, with TRBD2 matching over 9 bases. The trim removed 1 base at V and 6 bases at J, leaving 7 bases unmatched. Germline V gene data show CDR1 as SGHRS and CDR2 as YFSETQ. This CDR3 has 16 residues. The CDR3 reads CASSLLIAGVSGELFF. Written as DNA, the CDR3 is TGCGCCAGCAGCTTGTTGATAGCGGGAGTTTCCGGGGAGCTGTTTTTT. Full variable domain (outside the CDR3, taken from reference TRBV5-1 and TRBJ2-2): KAGVTQTPRYLIKTRGQQVTLSCSPISGHRSVSWYQQTPGQGLQFLFEYFSETQRNKGNFPGRFSGRQFSNSRSEMNVSTLELGDSALYLCASSLLIAGVSGELFFGEGSRLTVL.

The rearrangement uses TRBV6-1 and TRBJ1-2, with 7 bases lining up with TRBD1. From germline, CDR1 is MNHNS and CDR2 SASEGT. Germline trimming cut 3 bases from V and 1 base from J; bases unmatched to any gene: 5. The CDR3 length is 15 residues. CDR3 DNA sequence: TGTGCCAGCAGTGAGGACAGGTTCCTTAACTATGGCTACACCTTC. Translation gives CASSEDRFLNYGYTF.

The rearrangement joins TRBV7-9 to TRBJ2-5; maybe TRBD1 (5 bases). V lost 3 bases, J lost 1 base, and 15 bases lay in between. This CDR3 is built from 16 residues. Germline CDR1 reads SEHNR; CDR2 reads FQNEAQ (reference sequence). This CDR3 is CASSFSTGSGQETQYF. The CDR3 nucleotides read TGTGCCAGCAGCTTTTCCACAGGCTCCGGCCAAGAGACCCAGTACTTC. Filled out from reference TRBV7-9 and TRBJ2-5, the complete variable domain reads DTGVSQNPRHKITKRGQNVTFRCDPISEHNRLYWYRQTLGQGPEFLTYFQNEAQLEKSRLLSDRFSAERPKGSFSTLEIQRTEQGDSAMYLCASSFSTGSGQETQYFGPGTRLLVL.

CDR3 protein: CASSDLTGSGELFF. CDR3 sequence (DNA): TGTGCCAGCAGTGACCTAACGGGGTCCGGGGAGCTGTTTTTT. The chain combines TRBV2 with TRBJ2-2; D might be TRBD2 (5 bases). V lost 3 bases and J lost 6, with 11 bases in between. CDR1 is SNHLY, CDR2 FYNNEI, per germline. The CDR3 runs to 14 residues.

The rearrangement uses TRBV9 and TRBJ2-5; 8 positions match TRBD2. Germline CDR1 reads SGDLS; CDR2 reads YYNGEE. CDR3 size: 16 residues. Losses at the gene ends were 1 base for V and 2 bases for J; bases not matched to a gene: 7. The CDR3 DNA reads TGTGCCAGCAGCGTACGCAGCGGGAGAGAACAAGAGACCCAGTACTTC. Amino acid sequence: CASSVRSGREQETQYF.